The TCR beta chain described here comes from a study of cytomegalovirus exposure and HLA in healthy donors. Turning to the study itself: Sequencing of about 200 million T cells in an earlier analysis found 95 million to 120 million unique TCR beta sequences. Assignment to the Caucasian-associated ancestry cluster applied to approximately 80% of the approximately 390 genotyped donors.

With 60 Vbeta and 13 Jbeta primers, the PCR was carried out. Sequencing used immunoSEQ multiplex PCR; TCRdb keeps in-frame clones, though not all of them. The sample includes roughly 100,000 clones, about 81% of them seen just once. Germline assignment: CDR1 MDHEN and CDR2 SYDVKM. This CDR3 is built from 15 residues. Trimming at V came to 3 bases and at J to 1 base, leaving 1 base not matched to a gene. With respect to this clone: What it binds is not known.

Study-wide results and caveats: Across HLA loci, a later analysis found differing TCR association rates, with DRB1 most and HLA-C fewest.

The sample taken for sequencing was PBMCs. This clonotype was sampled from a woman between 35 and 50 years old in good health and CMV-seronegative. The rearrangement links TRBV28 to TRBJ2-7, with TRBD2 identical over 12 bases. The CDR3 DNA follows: TGTGCCAGCAGTTTTACTAGCGGGAGGTCCTACGAGCAGTACTTC. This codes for CASSFTSGRSYEQYF.